The 14 T cell receptor beta chains reported below all come from one sample, sequenced in a study of T cells in Graves' hyperthyroidism and ophthalmopathy. Amplified regions were TCR beta CDR3 sequences from RNA transcripts. Initially, a first-round RT-PCR of the TCR CDR3 employed the HTBI primer set. Each CDR3 protein gets one entry after TCRdb re-called the multiplex PCR reads with MiXCR. The repertoire holds approximately 870,000 distinct CDR3 sequences, with approximately 40% as singletons. Sample: blood. Receptors originate from a man aged 18 to 30 with Graves' hyperthyroidism.

The chain recombines TRBV4-1 with TRBJ2-6; D remains unclear. The V end lost 3 bases, the J end lost 0 bases, and 9 bases lay between the germline ends. The CDR3 covers 16 residues. Per germline, CDR1 MGHRA and CDR2 YSYEKL. CDR3 sequence (DNA): TGCGCCAGCAGCCAGGTCATTGTCTCTGGGGCCAACGTCCTGACTTTC. This translates into CASSQVIVSGANVLTF.

This sequence joins TRBV7-9 and TRBJ2-7; D ambiguous. The CDR3 has 12 amino acids. V was cut by 1 base and J by 5 bases, with 6 bases left in between. Germline CDR1 is SEHNR and CDR2 is FQNEAQ (reference sequence). The CDR3 DNA follows: TGTGCCAGCAGCTTAGTCCGCCACGAGCAGTACTTC. Translation: CASSLVRHEQYF.

This clonotype was seen at least ten times. This chain links TRBV19 with TRBJ2-7; D not resolved. Germline CDR1 is LNHDA and CDR2 is SQIVND (reference sequence). CDR3 length: 13 amino acids. With 1 base removed from V and 2 bases from J, the gap between germline ends came to 6 bases. The CDR3 nucleotides are TGTGCCAGTAGTATAGCGTCTACCTACGAGCAGTACTTC. Protein sequence: CASSIASTYEQYF.

The table lists this clonotype with a few counts. The chain uses TRBV9 and TRBJ1-1, with D uncertain. The CDR3 loop spans 13 amino acids. V shed 0 bases and J shed 8 bases, with 11 bases lying between them. CDR1 and CDR2 (germline): SGDLS, YYNGEE. The CDR3 DNA is TGTGCCAGCAGCGTAGCAGAAGAGACAGAAGCTTTCTTT. Its translation: CASSVAEETEAFF.

A single count supports this clonotype. This chain joins TRBV29-1 and TRBJ1-2; 11 bases align to TRBD1. Germline loops: CDR1 SQVTM, CDR2 ANQGSEA. The V and J ends lost 6 bases and 8 bases, in that order; junction bases with no gene match: 8. This CDR3 is 13 amino acids long. CDR3 nucleotide sequence: TGCAGCGTCTTTGGACAGGGGGCTGGAGGCTACACCTTC. Translated, it gives CSVFGQGAGGYTF.

The chain links TRBV7-9 to TRBJ1-2; the D is unclear. The CDR3 is made up of 11 amino acids. V was cut by 2 bases and J by 12 bases, with 10 bases left in between. CDR1 SEHNR and CDR2 FQNEAQ come from the germline V gene (reference sequence). The CDR3 DNA reads TGTGCCAGCAGCTTAAGCTCTGGAAACACCTTC. Encoded protein: CASSLSSGNTF.

The J gene is TRBJ2-5, the V gene TRBV7-2; D call uncertain. The CDR3 loop spans 14 amino acids. Trimming stripped 4 bases from V and 2 bases from J, with 11 bases between. Germline V gene data show CDR1 as SGHTA and CDR2 as FQGNSA. DNA for the CDR3: TGTGCCAGCAGCTCAGTCGCGAGTCAAGAGACCCAGTACTTC. This codes for CASSSVASQETQYF. Based on the CDR3 plus reference TRBV7-2 and TRBJ2-5, the full variable domain is GAGVSQSPSNKVTEKGKDVELRCDPISGHTALYWYRQSLGQGLEFLIYFQGNSAPDKSGLPSDRFSAERTGGSVSTLTIQRTQQEDSAVYLCASSSVASQETQYFGPGTRLLVL.

This clonotype has a count of ten or more. The genes are TRBV7-9 and TRBJ1-1, with 8 bases fitting TRBD1. The CDR3 has 15 residues. The trim removed 5 bases at V and 1 base at J, leaving 6 bases unmatched. From germline, CDR1 is SEHNR and CDR2 FQNEAQ (reference sequence). CDR3 nucleotides: TGTGCCAGCAGCCCAGGGGGCCGGAAGAACACTGAAGCTTTCTTT. Translating gives CASSPGGRKNTEAFF.

This rearrangement joins TRBV25-1 to TRBJ2-2; TRBD2 agrees at 10 bases. V was clipped by 11 bases and J by 5 bases; unmatched bases: 17. Germline V CDR1 and CDR2: MGHDK, SYGVNS. The CDR3 consists of 17 residues. The CDR3 region is CACGTESSGGETGELFF. CDR3 coding DNA: TGTGCCTGCGGGACGGAATCTAGCGGGGGCGAAACCGGGGAGCTGTTTTTT.

The chain links TRBV5-1 to TRBJ2-2; no clear D gene. V lost 0 bases, J lost 0 bases, and 6 bases lay in between. Germline CDR1 and CDR2: SGHRS and YFSETQ. The CDR3 is 15 residues long. The CDR3 is CASSLDPSNTGELFF. In DNA form, the CDR3 reads TGCGCCAGCAGCTTGGACCCGTCGAACACCGGGGAGCTGTTTTTT.

This clonotype has a handful of counts. The J gene is TRBJ2-2, the V gene TRBV2; D unclear. There are 15 residues in the CDR3. Trimming shortened V by 3 bases and J by 4 bases, and 12 bases separated the two germline ends. CDR1 SNHLY and CDR2 FYNNEI come from the germline V gene. Written as DNA, the CDR3 is TGTGCCAGCAGTGAGTCGCCCGGGCCCACCGGGGAGCTGTTTTTT. Translating gives CASSESPGPTGELFF. Full variable domain (missing parts from reference TRBV2 and TRBJ2-2): EPEVTQTPSHQVTQMGQEVILRCVPISNHLYFYWYRQILGQKVEFLVSFYNNEISEKSEIFDDQFSVERPDGSNFTLKIRSTKLEDSAMYFCASSESPGPTGELFFGEGSRLTVL.

This clonotype showed up just once. The rearrangement links TRBV20-1 to TRBJ1-2; D gene ambiguous. The germline V gene has CDR1 DFQATT and CDR2 SNEGSKA (reference sequence). CDR3 size: 13 residues. V lost 5 bases and J 7 bases, leaving 17 bases between the germline ends. DNA of the CDR3: TGCAGTGCTCTTGAGTATGGGAATTCTGGCTACACCTTC. As protein: CSALEYGNSGYTF.

The sample holds many counts of this clonotype. The V and J genes are TRBV7-2 and TRBJ1-6; TRBD1 agrees at 9 bases. The CDR3 sequence is 15 residues long. V lost 1 base, J lost 9 bases, and 4 bases stayed unmatched. CDR1 and CDR2 from the germline V gene are SGHTA and FQGNSA. CDR3 sequence reads: CASSLVGQGGSPLHF. The CDR3 nucleotides are TGTGCCAGCAGCTTAGTGGGACAGGGTGGTTCACCCCTCCACTTT.

Remarks on this clonotype: This may arise from a read error, as a much more abundant clone is one base away. The V and J genes are TRBV12-3 or TRBV12-4 and TRBJ1-1; 8 positions agree with TRBD1. The CDR3 runs 14 residues. Losses at the gene ends were 7 bases for V and 6 bases for J; bases not matched to a gene: 10. The CDR3, as DNA: TGTGCCAGCAAGTTAACAGGGGGAGGACCTGAAGCTTTCTTT. Its translation is CASKLTGGGPEAFF.